This T cell receptor beta chain is drawn from a study of blood T cell repertoires in COVID-19. The assay was immunoSEQ multiplex PCR, and TCRdb's table has in-frame clones only and misses some. This table has over 150,000 clones, 82% appearing once. Individuals aged about 18 to 90 years were recruited from some 26 US areas. J gave up 8 bases and V 5 bases, and 9 bases lay outside the gene matches. Germline V gene data show CDR1 as MDHEN and CDR2 as SYDVKM. This CDR3 spans 15 amino acids. Input material: PBMCs or T cells enriched from blood (not recorded which). The receptor was derived from a man aged 35 to 55 who had recovered from COVID-19. The gene calls are TRBV28 and TRBJ2-1, with 10 positions matching TRBD1. The CDR3: CASSKTGGVFYEQFF. The CDR3 bases are TGTGCCAGCAGTAAGACAGGGGGCGTATTCTATGAGCAGTTCTTC.